The 31 T cell receptor beta chains presented below share a single source sample, sequenced in a study of cytomegalovirus exposure and HLA in healthy donors. The PCR made use of 60 Vbeta and 13 Jbeta primers. TCRdb's copy holds only in-frame clones and misses some; the assay was immunoSEQ multiplex PCR. The table lists around 90,000 clones, about 80% of them singletons. Sequenced material: PBMCs. These receptor sequences come from a human donor in good health.

By share, this clone counts as medium-sized. V usage is TRBV6-1 and J usage is TRBJ2-2; tentatively, D is TRBD1 (5 bases). Germline CDR1 is MNHNS and CDR2 is SASEGT. This CDR3 is 13 amino acids long. V lost 2 bases, J lost 4 bases, and 5 bases lay in between. The CDR3 region has the DNA TGTGCCAGCAGTGAACAGGGCACCGGGGAGCTGTTTTTT. It specifies CASSEQGTGELFF.

The V and J genes are TRBV7-2 and TRBJ2-1; 12 bases line up with TRBD2. The germline V gene encodes CDR1 SGHTA and CDR2 FQGNSA. The V segment lost 5 bases and the J segment 0 bases; nucleotides outside the gene matches: 5. The CDR3 runs to 17 residues. The CDR3 region is CASSARTSGASYNEQFF. The CDR3 bases are TGTGCCAGCAGCGCCCGGACTAGCGGGGCCTCCTACAATGAGCAGTTCTTC.

This clone was detected only a few times. This chain connects TRBV10-3 to TRBJ2-3; no definite D call. V was cut by 4 bases and J by 5 bases, with 10 bases left in between. CDR1 and CDR2 (germline): ENHRY, SYGVKD. CDR3 length: 13 amino acids. CDR3 sequence (DNA): TGTGCCATCAGTGGAGCGTTGGGAGATACGCAGTATTTT. Translated: CAISGALGDTQYF.

This chain joins TRBV9 and TRBJ2-1; 11 bases match TRBD2. After removal of 3 bases from V and 3 bases from J, the junction contained 2 bases not matched to a gene. Germline V lookup: CDR1 SGDLS, CDR2 YYNGEE. CDR3 length: 15 amino acids. The CDR3 region is CASSGSGGGYNEQFF. In DNA form, the CDR3 reads TGTGCCAGCAGCGGTAGCGGGGGGGGCTACAATGAGCAGTTCTTC.

J is TRBJ2-7 and V is TRBV7-8, with 7 bases lining up with TRBD2. This CDR3 is 16 amino acids long. CDR1 SGHVS and CDR2 FQNEAQ come from the germline V gene. V dropped 5 bases and J dropped 5; count of bases not matched to a gene: 15. The CDR3 loop reads CASSGRDSRSRHEQYF. For the CDR3, the DNA is TGTGCCAGCAGCGGGAGGGATAGCAGGTCAAGGCACGAGCAGTACTTC.

The chain combines TRBV5-1 with TRBJ2-1; the D gene is possibly TRBD2 (6 bases). The CDR3 consists of 17 residues. Trimming removed 1 base from V and 7 bases from J, with 21 bases in between. In germline, CDR1 is SGHRS, CDR2 YFSETQ. For the CDR3, the DNA is TGCGCCAGCAGCTTGCCGACCTTCGGGGGAGGTATAAATGAGCAGTTCTTC. Amino acid sequence: CASSLPTFGGGINEQFF.

In this sample, this clone turned up a few times. The chain combines TRBV27 with TRBJ1-3, with D unclear. Germline V gives CDR1 MNHEY, CDR2 SMNVEV (reference sequence). V was pared by 4 bases and J by 9 bases, with 13 bases between. The CDR3 is made up of 13 amino acids. This CDR3 is CASSSASGGTIYF. In DNA, the CDR3 is TGTGCCAGCAGTTCCGCTTCGGGAGGCACCATATATTTT.

The rearrangement uses TRBV9 and TRBJ2-7; 10 bases map to TRBD1. The J segment lost 7 bases and the V segment lost 2 bases, leaving 6 bases of the junction unmatched. CDR1 SGDLS and CDR2 YYNGEE come from the germline V gene. There are 14 residues in the CDR3. The CDR3 DNA reads TGTGCCAGCAGCGTCCGGACAGGGGGGGGTGAGCAGTACTTC. Amino acid sequence: CASSVRTGGGEQYF.

The chain employs TRBV10-2 and TRBJ1-1, with D possibly TRBD1 on 6 matching bases. Trimming took 8 bases from V and 11 from J, leaving 24 bases between them. CDR1 and CDR2 from the germline V gene are WSHSY and SAAADI. The length of the CDR3 is 14 residues. The CDR3 protein is CASDDDRPSSRAFF. In DNA, the CDR3 is TGCGCCAGCGACGACGACAGGCCCTCATCGCGGGCTTTCTTT.

The chain's CDR3 is CASSLVVQIPHYGYTF. CDR3 nucleotide sequence: TGTGCCAGCAGCTTAGTGGTCCAGATACCACACTATGGCTACACCTTC. The chain has TRBV7-8 and TRBJ1-2; D is unclear. The V end lost 1 base, the J end lost 3 bases, and 15 bases lay between the germline ends. This CDR3 comprises 16 residues. Germline V gene lookup returns CDR1 SGHVS and CDR2 FQNEAQ. The complete variable domain, with remaining parts taken from reference TRBV7-8 and TRBJ1-2, reads GAGVSQSPRYKVAKRGQDVALRCDPISGHVSLFWYQQALGQGPEFLTYFQNEAQLDKSGLPSDRFFAERPEGSVSTLKIQRTQQEDSAVYLCASSLVVQIPHYGYTFGSGTRLTVV.

This rearrangement joins TRBV6-4 to TRBJ2-1; D perhaps matches TRBD2 (6 bases). Germline assignment: CDR1 MRHNA and CDR2 SNTAGT. V lost 4 bases and J 2 bases, leaving 18 bases between the germline ends. CDR3 length: 17 residues. In nucleotides, the CDR3 is TGTGCCAGCAGTGGGACCCTAGCGTCCTCGCCCTACAATGAGCAGTTCTTC. Amino acid sequence: CASSGTLASSPYNEQFF.

This chain joins TRBV6-5 and TRBJ1-2; TRBD1 is a possible D gene (5 bases). The CDR3 totals 14 residues. Germline V gene lookup returns CDR1 MNHEY and CDR2 SVGAGI. The V gene lost 10 bases and the J gene lost 3 bases, with 18 bases spanning the gap. CDR3 protein: CATTRGNRYYGYTF. CDR3 bases: TGTGCCACCACCCGGGGGAACAGATACTATGGCTACACCTTC.

This CDR3 reads CASSLAWRAAGNEQFF. DNA for the CDR3: TGTGCCAGCAGCTTAGCGTGGCGGGCCGCTGGCAATGAGCAGTTCTTC. The chain carries TRBV7-2 and TRBJ2-1, with D tentatively TRBD2 (5 bases). The CDR3 extends over 16 amino acids. CDR1 SGHTA and CDR2 FQGNSA come from the germline V gene. V was pared by 0 bases and J by 6 bases, with 15 bases between.

The chain combines TRBV6-5 with TRBJ1-1, with no clear D. The CDR3 has 15 amino acids. Germline assignment: CDR1 MNHEY and CDR2 SVGAGI. Trimming removed 0 bases from V and 4 bases from J, with 12 bases in between. The CDR3, as DNA: TGTGCCAGCAGTTACTCTGGACTATTCCTCACTGAAGCTTTCTTT. This translates into CASSYSGLFLTEAFF.

This clone has only a few counts. The J gene is TRBJ1-1, the V gene TRBV28, with D perhaps matching TRBD1 (5 bases). This CDR3 contains 16 residues. The ends were cut back, 5 bases at V and 0 bases at J, with 16 bases in the middle. The V gene's germline CDR1 is MDHEN and CDR2 SYDVKM. CDR3 DNA sequence: TGTGCCAGCAGTCCCTCCACCCGGGGGGTGAACACTGAAGCTTTCTTT. This codes for CASSPSTRGVNTEAFF.

On this clone itself: Other DNA sequences in the sample encode the same CDR3. The chain employs TRBV12-5 and TRBJ1-2; possibly TRBD1 for D (6 bases). Trimming shortened V by 5 bases and J by 6 bases, and 13 bases separated the two germline ends. The germline V gene has CDR1 LGHNT and CDR2 FRNRAP. The CDR3 contains 13 residues. The CDR3 is CASGLTGTNGYTF. The CDR3 nucleotides are TGTGCTAGTGGTCTTACAGGGACCAATGGCTACACCTTC.

This rearrangement joins TRBV15 to TRBJ2-7, with 7 bases fitting TRBD2. The CDR3 length is 13 residues. Trimming took 8 bases from V and 4 from J; bases not matched to a gene: 8. The germline gives CDR1 LNHNV, CDR2 YYDKDF (reference sequence). The chain's CDR3 is CATGLGGVYEQYF. For the CDR3, the DNA is TGTGCCACCGGACTTGGGGGGGTTTACGAGCAGTACTTC.

The chain employs TRBV27 and TRBJ2-1, with 16 nucleotides matching TRBD2. Trimming at V came to 2 bases and at J to 4 bases, leaving 8 bases not matched to a gene. This CDR3 has 19 residues. Germline-derived CDR1 and CDR2 are MNHEY and SMNVEV (reference sequence). The CDR3: CASSLRGGTSGRAYNEQFF. CDR3 bases: TGTGCCAGCAGTTTAAGGGGTGGGACTAGCGGGAGGGCTTACAATGAGCAGTTCTTC.

The V call is TRBV4-3, the J call TRBJ2-1; D not resolved. V dropped 0 bases and J dropped 5 bases, with 8 bases sitting between them. The CDR3 consists of 14 residues. Germline values: CDR1 LGHNA, CDR2 YSLEER. The CDR3 DNA follows: TGCGCCAGCAGCCAAGATCTTCCTGACAATGAGCAGTTCTTC. Residues: CASSQDLPDNEQFF.

V is TRBV28 and J is TRBJ1-1, with D perhaps matching TRBD1 (5 bases). Germline V gene lookup returns CDR1 MDHEN and CDR2 SYDVKM. The CDR3 is 15 residues long. V gave up 7 bases and J gave up 1 base, with 16 bases separating them. CDR3 nucleotide sequence: TGTGCCAGCACTAGACCTCGGACACCGAACACTGAAGCTTTCTTT. Translating it yields CASTRPRTPNTEAFF.

The CDR3 sequence is CASSLSGNEQFF. The DNA for the CDR3 is TGTGCCAGCAGCCTTTCCGGCAATGAGCAGTTCTTC. This chain joins TRBV7-9 and TRBJ2-1; no clear D. V lost 5 bases to trimming and J lost 6 bases, with 8 bases between them. The CDR3 sequence is 12 residues long. Looked up from germline, CDR1 is SEHNR and CDR2 is FQNEAQ (reference sequence).

V gene TRBV4-2 combines with J gene TRBJ2-3; a possible D gene is TRBD2 (5 bases). Per the germline V gene, CDR1 is LGHNA and CDR2 is YNFKEQ. V shed 1 base and J shed 0 bases, with 8 bases lying between them. This CDR3 has 15 amino acids. The CDR3 nucleotides are TGTGCCAGCAGCCAAGGGGCGGGCAGCACAGATACGCAGTATTTT. Protein: CASSQGAGSTDTQYF.

The J gene is TRBJ2-7, the V gene TRBV29-1; 10 bases line up with TRBD1. This CDR3 contains 14 residues. Germline V gene sequence: CDR1 SQVTM, CDR2 ANQGSEA. V was pared by 6 bases and J by 6 bases, with 11 bases of the junction left unmatched. The CDR3 protein is CSVDRQGAGSEQYF. CDR3 sequence (DNA): TGCAGCGTAGACCGACAGGGGGCAGGCAGCGAGCAGTACTTC.

The J gene is TRBJ2-1, the V gene TRBV27; 9 positions match TRBD2. The CDR3 contains 13 residues. The V and J ends lost 6 bases and 9 bases, in that order; junction bases with no gene match: 6. The germline V gene encodes CDR1 MNHEY and CDR2 SMNVEV (reference sequence). The CDR3 loop is CASRAGGPGEQFF. The CDR3 nucleotides read TGTGCCAGCAGAGCGGGGGGCCCTGGTGAGCAGTTCTTC.

This clone has more than one count but fewer than ten. This chain links TRBV10-1 with TRBJ2-7; TRBD1 might be the D (5 bases). The V end was cut by 11 bases, the J end by 6 bases, with 14 bases between. This CDR3 contains 11 residues. Germline CDR1 reads WNHNN; CDR2 reads SYGVQD (reference sequence). CDR3 DNA: TGCGCCCCTTATCCCAGGGTCGAGCAGTACTTC. This gives the protein CAPYPRVEQYF.

The J gene is TRBJ1-4, the V gene TRBV30, with 8 bases that match TRBD1. Germline CDR1 is GTSNPN and CDR2 is SVGIG (reference sequence). This CDR3 is built from 13 residues. The V segment lost 5 bases and the J segment 10 bases; nucleotides outside the gene matches: 9. CDR3 protein: CAWGQGPSGKLFF. The CDR3 bases are TGTGCCTGGGGACAGGGCCCTAGTGGAAAACTGTTTTTT.

The V call is TRBV6-1, the J call TRBJ2-5; TRBD1 agrees at 8 bases. The germline gives CDR1 MNHNS, CDR2 SASEGT. Trimming removed 5 bases from V and 14 bases from J; junction bases left unmatched: 7. CDR3 length: 11 residues. The CDR3 is CASSNLDRAYF. The CDR3 DNA reads as TGTGCCAGCAGTAATTTGGACAGGGCCTACTTC.

The V and J genes are TRBV27 and TRBJ2-5; 9 bases map to TRBD1. The CDR3 extends over 14 amino acids. With 6 bases clipped from V and 7 bases from J, the junction kept 9 bases outside the gene matches. CDR1 and CDR2 (germline): MNHEY, SMNVEV (reference sequence). The CDR3 region is CASSSDRGRGTQYF. DNA of the CDR3: TGTGCCAGCAGCTCTGACAGGGGGAGGGGGACCCAGTACTTC.

This clone was seen once. V usage is TRBV27 and J usage is TRBJ2-7, with 8 bases matching TRBD2. CDR1 MNHEY and CDR2 SMNVEV come from the germline V gene (reference sequence). The V gene end was trimmed by 0 bases and the J gene end by 8 bases; junction bases not matched to a gene: 9. This CDR3 is 15 amino acids long. The DNA for the CDR3 is TGTGCCAGCAGTTTATCTTGGGCGGGAGGTTCGAAGCAGTACTTC. Translating gives CASSLSWAGGSKQYF.

This clone has a handful of counts. The chain links TRBV23-1 to TRBJ1-1, with D perhaps matching TRBD1 (6 bases). TRBV23-1 is reported as an ORF; its role is uncertain. This CDR3 is built from 13 residues. V was trimmed by 3 bases and J by 6 bases, leaving 11 bases between them. The CDR3 DNA sequence: TGCGCCAGCAGTCACCAACAGGGAGCTGAAGCTTTCTTT. This encodes CASSHQQGAEAFF.

The J gene is TRBJ2-3, the V gene TRBV5-1; D might be TRBD1 (6 bases). V was pared by 0 bases and J by 3 bases, with 20 bases between. The CDR3 consists of 18 residues. CDR1 and CDR2 from the germline V gene are SGHRS and YFSETQ. CDR3 sequence (DNA): TGCGCCAGCAGCTTGGAGGTTCAGGGGTTTCGAAGGACAGATACGCAGTATTTT. It encodes CASSLEVQGFRRTDTQYF.